The T cell receptor (beta chain) under discussion was sequenced for a study of cytomegalovirus exposure and HLA in healthy donors. In the study overall: There were 88 million or so unique TCRs (from HLA-typed donors) in an early data release. Study-level findings and limits: A link between a missense DCLRE1C variant and TCR beta V- and J-gene trimming emerged from a later analysis. When presence/absence was analysed, sequencing depth was taken to be roughly uniform across donors.

Each donor was nominally healthy when sampled (though unrecorded immune exposures were likely). A note on this clone: No antigen is known for it.

Germline V gives CDR1 LNHDA, CDR2 SQIVND (reference sequence). Trimming at V came to 7 bases and at J to 4 bases, leaving 4 bases not matched to a gene. This CDR3 spans 16 amino acids. PCR employed 60 Vbeta and 13 Jbeta primers. Clones were read by immunoSEQ multiplex PCR, and TCRdb kept only the in-frame ones, dropping some. The sample consists of 100,000 to 150,000 clones, roughly four fifths of them appearing once. The chain carries TRBV19 and TRBJ2-4; 16 bases are shared with TRBD2. Sequenced material: PBMCs. This sequence was found in a male donor in good health and CMV-seropositive. This CDR3 reads CASNPGLAGGKNIQYF. CDR3 nucleotides: TGTGCCAGTAATCCGGGACTAGCGGGAGGGAAAAACATTCAGTACTTC.